The 17 T cell receptor beta chains below come from one sample, sequenced in a study of blood T cell repertoires in COVID-19. Only in-frame clones appear in the TCRdb table, and some are missing; sequencing was by immunoSEQ multiplex PCR. Of some 290,000 clones in the sample, approximately 87% were seen once. The sequenced sample consisted of peripheral blood. All receptors derive from a man between 60 and 70 years old who had recovered from COVID-19.

Remarks on this clone: The sample holds other DNA sequences that translate to the same CDR3. The chain couples TRBV24-1 to TRBJ2-3; 7 nucleotides align to TRBD1. Germline V gene data show CDR1 as KGHDR and CDR2 as SFDVKD. CDR3 length: 14 residues. After removal of 6 bases from V and 1 base from J, the junction contained 3 bases not matched to a gene. CDR3 sequence (DNA): TGTGCCACCAGTCGGACAGGTGGCACAGATACGCAGTATTTT. Its translation: CATSRTGGTDTQYF.

This clone was seen only a few times. The rearrangement links TRBV2 to TRBJ1-1, with a possible D match to TRBD1 (6 bases). Germline loops: CDR1 SNHLY, CDR2 FYNNEI. The length of the CDR3 is 11 residues. CDR3 sequence reads: CYTGSTTEAFF. CDR3 nucleotides: TGTTATACAGGGAGCACGACTGAAGCTTTCTTT.

The genes are TRBV7-9 and TRBJ2-6; 7 positions agree with TRBD1. The CDR3 covers 15 residues. V was clipped by 5 bases and J by 2 bases; unmatched bases: 3. Germline loops: CDR1 SEHNR, CDR2 FQNEAQ (reference sequence). CDR3 nucleotide sequence: TGTGCCAGCAGCATCACAGGGGCTGGGGCCAACGTCCTGACTTTC. Amino acids: CASSITGAGANVLTF.

Turning to this clone: The sample contains more than one DNA sequence encoding this CDR3. The V and J genes are TRBV9 and TRBJ2-3, with 8 bases fitting TRBD2. This CDR3 contains 15 residues. Trimming cost V 1 base and J 0 bases; bases outside gene matches: 1. Germline CDR1 reads SGDLS; CDR2 reads YYNGEE. CDR3 amino acids: CASSVTGGSTDTQYF. CDR3 sequence (DNA): TGTGCCAGCAGCGTAACGGGGGGGAGCACAGATACGCAGTATTTT.

This clone was counted once. The chain couples TRBV3-1 (or the pseudogene TRBV3-2) to TRBJ1-6; TRBD1 is a possible D gene (6 bases). CDR1 is LGHDT and CDR2 is YNNKEL in the germline V gene (reference sequence). The CDR3 is 15 residues long. Trimming pared 5 bases from V and 7 bases from J, leaving 15 bases between. The CDR3 is CASSYRQVENSPLHF. The CDR3 nucleotides are TGTGCCAGCAGCTACAGACAGGTGGAGAATTCACCCCTCCACTTT.

This chain connects TRBV5-1 to TRBJ2-1; TRBD1 is a possible D gene (6 bases). V gave up 3 bases and J gave up 2 bases, with 9 bases separating them. The germline gives CDR1 SGHRS, CDR2 YFSETQ. This CDR3 has 14 residues. In DNA, the CDR3 is TGCGCCAGCAGCTCCGGGACAACCTACAATGAGCAGTTCTTC. Its protein product is CASSSGTTYNEQFF.

This sequence joins TRBV15 and TRBJ2-5, with TRBD2 matching over 11 bases. The junction had 2 bases not matched to a gene; V was cut back by 2 bases and J by 3 bases. Germline-derived CDR1 and CDR2 are LNHNV and YYDKDF (reference sequence). The CDR3 has 15 residues. The CDR3 region is CATSRFSGREETQYF. Here the CDR3 DNA reads TGTGCCACCAGCAGATTTAGCGGGAGGGAAGAGACCCAGTACTTC.

The DNA of the CDR3 is TGCGCCAGCAGCCTCACTCCCGCAGCAGGCCAAGAGACCCAGTACTTC. Its protein product is CASSLTPAAGQETQYF. The chain joins TRBV4-1 to TRBJ2-5; D remains ambiguous. This CDR3 contains 16 residues. V gave up 4 bases and J gave up 1 base, with 16 bases separating them. CDR1 is MGHRA and CDR2 is YSYEKL in the germline V gene.

CDR3 coding DNA: TGTGCCAGCTCCGAACTAGCGGGAGCGCCCGGCAATGAGCAGTTCTTC. Translated: CASSELAGAPGNEQFF. V is TRBV18 and J is TRBJ2-1; 11 positions match TRBD2. Trimming cost V 6 bases and J 6 bases; bases outside gene matches: 10. CDR1 and CDR2 (germline): KGHSH, LQKENI. The length of the CDR3 is 16 residues.

The chain couples TRBV4-1 to TRBJ1-3, with 8 bases aligning to TRBD1. CDR1 and CDR2 (germline): MGHRA, YSYEKL. V lost 0 bases and J lost 0; bases outside the gene matches: 10. The CDR3 runs 19 residues. CDR3 sequence: CASSQESQGVIGSGNTIYF. The CDR3, as DNA: TGCGCCAGCAGCCAAGAATCACAGGGGGTGATCGGCTCTGGAAACACCATATATTTT.

V and J are TRBV11-2 and TRBJ2-1; D gene ambiguous. The V end was cut by 6 bases, the J end by 1 base, with 13 bases between. Germline CDR1 reads SGHAT; CDR2 reads FQNNGV. CDR3 length equals 15 residues. CDR3 sequence: CASSYQSRSYNEQFF. CDR3 DNA sequence: TGTGCCAGCAGTTACCAAAGCAGGTCCTACAATGAGCAGTTCTTC.

The rearrangement joins TRBV28 to TRBJ2-1; D remains ambiguous. There are 12 residues in the CDR3. Germline CDR1 reads MDHEN; CDR2 reads SYDVKM. V was pared by 1 base and J by 8 bases, with 6 bases between. The CDR3 DNA follows: TGTGCCAGCAGTTTATTATTCGATGAGCAGTTCTTC. Amino acids: CASSLLFDEQFF.

V and J are TRBV6-5 and TRBJ2-5; 11 bases fit TRBD1. With 6 bases clipped from V and 5 bases from J, the junction kept 8 bases outside the gene matches. This CDR3 contains 15 residues. Germline CDR1 and CDR2: MNHEY and SVGAGI. The CDR3 loop is CASRRTGGARETQYF. CDR3 DNA: TGTGCCAGCAGGCGGACAGGGGGCGCGAGGGAGACCCAGTACTTC.

This clone was detected ten times or more. V usage is TRBV27 and J usage is TRBJ1-1; 7 nucleotides line up with TRBD1. V was pared by 7 bases and J by 8 bases, with 16 bases of the junction left unmatched. CDR1 and CDR2 from the germline V gene are MNHEY and SMNVEV (reference sequence). The CDR3 is 15 amino acids. CDR3 amino acids: CASTNRPGGNREAFF. The CDR3, as DNA: TGTGCCAGCACCAACCGGCCAGGGGGGAATCGAGAAGCTTTCTTT.

The genes are TRBV5-4 and TRBJ1-6, with D maybe TRBD1 (6 bases). This CDR3 has 18 amino acids. The germline gives CDR1 SGHNT, CDR2 YYREEE (reference sequence). Trimming stripped 1 base from V and 5 bases from J, with 19 bases between. The CDR3 coding sequence is TGTGCCAGCAGCTTGAGTCGCCCTACAGGGTCCGATAATTCACCCCTCCACTTT. Protein: CASSLSRPTGSDNSPLHF.

The V gene is TRBV30, the J gene TRBJ2-7; D unresolved. CDR3 size: 15 residues. V was trimmed by 2 bases and J by 0 bases, leaving 14 bases between them. CDR1 GTSNPN and CDR2 SVGIG come from the germline V gene (reference sequence). The CDR3 loop reads CAWSPPRRRSYEQYF. The CDR3 nucleotides are TGTGCCTGGAGTCCCCCCCGCAGGCGCTCCTACGAGCAGTACTTC.

The rearrangement uses TRBV29-1 and TRBJ1-2; D is possibly TRBD1 (6 bases). The CDR3 consists of 14 residues. V was shortened by 0 bases and J by 7 bases, with 15 bases between the two germline ends. Germline V gene lookup returns CDR1 SQVTM and CDR2 ANQGSEA. As DNA, the CDR3 is TGCAGCGTTGAAGAGATGTGGGGGGGCGGTGGCTACACCTTC. Amino acids: CSVEEMWGGGGYTF. Using reference TRBV29-1 and TRBJ1-2 for the parts outside the CDR3, the full variable domain is SAVISQKPSRDICQRGTSLTIQCQVDSQVTMMFWYRQQPGQSLTLIATANQGSEATYESGFVIDKFPISRPNLTFSTLTVSNMSPEDSSIYLCSVEEMWGGGGYTFGSGTRLTVV.